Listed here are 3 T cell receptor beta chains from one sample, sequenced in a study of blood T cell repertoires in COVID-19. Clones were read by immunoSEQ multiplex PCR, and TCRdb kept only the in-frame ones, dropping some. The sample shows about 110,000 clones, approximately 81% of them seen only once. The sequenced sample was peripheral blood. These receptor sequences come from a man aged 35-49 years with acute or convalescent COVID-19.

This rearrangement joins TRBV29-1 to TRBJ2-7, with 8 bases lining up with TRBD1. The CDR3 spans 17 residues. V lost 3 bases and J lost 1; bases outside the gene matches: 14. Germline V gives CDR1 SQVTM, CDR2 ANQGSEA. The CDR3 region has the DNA TGCAGCGTTGAGTCGCAGGACGCAGGGGGCCGGTCCTACGAGCAGTACTTC. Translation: CSVESQDAGGRSYEQYF.

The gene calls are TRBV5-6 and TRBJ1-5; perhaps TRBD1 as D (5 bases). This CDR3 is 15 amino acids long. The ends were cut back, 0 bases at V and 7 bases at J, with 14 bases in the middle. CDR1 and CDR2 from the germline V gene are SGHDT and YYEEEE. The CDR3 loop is CASSLGQGAWQPQHF. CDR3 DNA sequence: TGTGCCAGCAGCTTGGGGCAGGGTGCCTGGCAGCCCCAGCATTTT.

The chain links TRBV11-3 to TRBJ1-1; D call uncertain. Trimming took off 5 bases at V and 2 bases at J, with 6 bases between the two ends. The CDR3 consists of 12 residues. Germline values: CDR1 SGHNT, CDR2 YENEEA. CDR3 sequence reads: CASSEGNTEAFF. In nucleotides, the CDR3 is TGTGCCAGCAGCGAGGGTAACACTGAAGCTTTCTTT.